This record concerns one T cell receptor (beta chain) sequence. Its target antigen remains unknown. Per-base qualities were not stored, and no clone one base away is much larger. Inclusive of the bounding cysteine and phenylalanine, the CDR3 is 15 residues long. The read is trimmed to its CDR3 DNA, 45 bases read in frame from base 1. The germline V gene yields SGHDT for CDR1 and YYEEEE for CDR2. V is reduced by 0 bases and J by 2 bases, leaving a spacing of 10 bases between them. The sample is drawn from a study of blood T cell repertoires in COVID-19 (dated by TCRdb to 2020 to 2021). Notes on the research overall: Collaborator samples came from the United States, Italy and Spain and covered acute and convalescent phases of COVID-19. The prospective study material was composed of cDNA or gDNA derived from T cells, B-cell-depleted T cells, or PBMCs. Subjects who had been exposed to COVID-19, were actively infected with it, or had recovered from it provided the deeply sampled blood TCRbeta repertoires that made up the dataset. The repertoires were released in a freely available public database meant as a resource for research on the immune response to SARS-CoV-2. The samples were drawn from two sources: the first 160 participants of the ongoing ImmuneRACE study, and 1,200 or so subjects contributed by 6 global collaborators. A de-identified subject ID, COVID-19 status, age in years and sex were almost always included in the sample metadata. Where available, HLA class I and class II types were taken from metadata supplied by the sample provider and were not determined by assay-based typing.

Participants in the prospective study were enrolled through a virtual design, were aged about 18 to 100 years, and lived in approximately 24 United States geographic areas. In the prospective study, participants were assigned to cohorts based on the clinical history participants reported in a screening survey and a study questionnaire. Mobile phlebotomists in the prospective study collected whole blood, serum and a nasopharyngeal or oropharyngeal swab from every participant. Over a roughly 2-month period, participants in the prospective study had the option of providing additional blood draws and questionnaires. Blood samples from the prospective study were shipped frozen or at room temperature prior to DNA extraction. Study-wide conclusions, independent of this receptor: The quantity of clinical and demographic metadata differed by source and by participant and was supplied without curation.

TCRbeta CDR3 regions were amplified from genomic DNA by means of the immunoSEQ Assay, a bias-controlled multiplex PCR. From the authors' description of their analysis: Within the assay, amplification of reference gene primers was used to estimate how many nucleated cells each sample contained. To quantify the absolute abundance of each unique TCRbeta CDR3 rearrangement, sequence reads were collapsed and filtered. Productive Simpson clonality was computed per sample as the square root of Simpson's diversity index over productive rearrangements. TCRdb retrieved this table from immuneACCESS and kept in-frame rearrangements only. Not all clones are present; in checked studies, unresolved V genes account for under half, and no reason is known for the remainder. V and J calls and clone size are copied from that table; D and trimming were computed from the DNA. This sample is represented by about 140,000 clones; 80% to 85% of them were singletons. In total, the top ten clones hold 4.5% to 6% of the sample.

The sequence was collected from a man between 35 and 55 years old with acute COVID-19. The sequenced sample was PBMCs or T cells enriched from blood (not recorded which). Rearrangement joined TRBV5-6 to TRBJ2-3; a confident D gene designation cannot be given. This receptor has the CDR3 CASSLAGSFTDTQYF. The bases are TGTGCCAGCAGCTTGGCCGGGTCTTTCACAGATACGCAGTATTTT.